The 32 T cell receptor beta chains presented below share a single source sample, sequenced in a study of molecular identifiers for immune sequencing clone quantification. TCRdb redid the calling of the PCR reads with MiXCR, one entry per CDR3 protein. The sample holds 88,000 or so distinct CDR3 sequences, about 21% seen once. The sequenced material came from naive CD8+ T cells from blood, with Jurkat cell RNA spiked in. Subset described: FACS-sorted CD8+CD4-CCR7+CD45RA+ naive T cells. These receptors came from a human donor in good health. Some libraries in this study had Jurkat cell RNA spiked in.

V and J are TRBV27 and TRBJ2-7, with TRBD2 as a possible D gene (5 bases). The germline gives CDR1 MNHEY, CDR2 SMNVEV (reference sequence). With 3 bases removed from V and 1 base from J, the gap between germline ends came to 10 bases. CDR3 size: 14 residues. The CDR3 region is CASSLIEGSYEQYF. The CDR3 DNA is TGTGCCAGCAGTTTGATAGAGGGTTCCTACGAGCAGTACTTC.

The table lists this clonotype with a few counts. The chain has TRBV4-3 and TRBJ2-7; TRBD2 might be the D (5 bases). Germline assignment: CDR1 LGHNA and CDR2 YSLEER. The CDR3 covers 15 residues. Trimming left V 0 bases short and J 2 bases short, with 11 bases between. CDR3 DNA: TGCGCCAGCAGCCAAGATTGGAGGACCCCCTACGAGCAGTACTTC. This encodes CASSQDWRTPYEQYF.

In this sample, this clonotype turned up a few times. J is TRBJ2-5 and V is TRBV4-1; either TRBD1 or TRBD2 may supply D (5 bases each). The CDR3 contains 14 residues. V was shortened by 3 bases and J by 5 bases, with 13 bases between the two germline ends. Germline V gene lookup returns CDR1 MGHRA and CDR2 YSYEKL. The CDR3 region has the DNA TGCGCCAGCAGCCAGATAGGGACGAGGGAGACCCAGTACTTC. Translating it yields CASSQIGTRETQYF.

J is TRBJ2-1 and V is TRBV20-1, with D hard to call. V lost 6 bases and J lost 3, with 12 bases in between. The CDR3 extends over 13 amino acids. Germline CDR1 is DFQATT and CDR2 is SNEGSKA (reference sequence). The CDR3: CSANRVDYNEQFF. The CDR3 nucleotides are TGCAGTGCGAATAGGGTTGACTACAATGAGCAGTTCTTC.

A word on this clonotype: It may be a read error: a sequence one base away is much more abundant. The genes are TRBV10-3 and TRBJ2-7; D may be TRBD2 (6 bases). CDR1 and CDR2 from the germline V gene are ENHRY and SYGVKD. Trimming took 11 bases from V and 4 from J, leaving 18 bases between them. The CDR3 is made up of 13 amino acids. CDR3 sequence reads: CAVTHQTSYEQYF. In nucleotides, the CDR3 is TGTGCCGTGACCCACCAGACTAGTTACGAGCAGTACTTC.

This clonotype is a singleton in its sample. The chain carries TRBV29-1 and TRBJ2-1; 11 nucleotides agree with TRBD2. V dropped 6 bases and J dropped 1; count of bases not matched to a gene: 11. This CDR3 comprises 17 residues. Germline V gives CDR1 SQVTM, CDR2 ANQGSEA. The CDR3 sequence is CSVALAGGARSYNEQFF. CDR3 sequence (DNA): TGCAGCGTCGCCTTAGCGGGAGGGGCAAGATCCTACAATGAGCAGTTCTTC.

This clonotype was seen many times. The chain links TRBV6-1 to TRBJ1-1; no clear D. V was shortened by 6 bases and J by 0 bases, with 8 bases between the two germline ends. CDR1 MNHNS and CDR2 SASEGT come from the germline V gene. The CDR3 length is 13 residues. The CDR3: CASRESMNTEAFF. The CDR3 DNA follows: TGTGCCAGCAGAGAGAGCATGAACACTGAAGCTTTCTTT.

Details on this clonotype: This may be a read error, as it is one base from a much larger clone. This chain uses TRBV24-1 with TRBJ2-7; possibly TRBD2 for D (5 bases). This CDR3 is built from 14 residues. Germline V gene lookup returns CDR1 KGHDR and CDR2 SFDVKD. Trimming shortened V by 2 bases and J by 2 bases, and 9 bases separated the two germline ends. This CDR3 is CATSDSGWAYEQYF. The CDR3 DNA reads as TGTGCCACCAGTGATTCGGGATGGGCCTACGAGCAGTACTTC.

The chain couples TRBV27 to TRBJ1-5; 10 positions match TRBD1. Trimming at V came to 6 bases and at J to 5 bases, leaving 4 bases not matched to a gene. The CDR3 has 14 residues. CDR1 is MNHEY, CDR2 SMNVEV, per germline (reference sequence). CDR3 region: CASRSGTGDQPQHF. The CDR3 DNA is TGTGCCAGCAGATCCGGGACAGGGGATCAGCCCCAGCATTTT.

A note on this clonotype: Just one base apart from a much larger clone, this may be a read error. The rearrangement joins TRBV19 to TRBJ1-5; tentatively, D is TRBD1 (5 bases). CDR1 is LNHDA and CDR2 is SQIVND in the germline V gene (reference sequence). The CDR3 is made up of 14 amino acids. The CDR3 loop is CAGRQKHLNQPQHF. The CDR3 DNA follows: TGTGCCGGTAGACAGAAACACCTGAATCAGCCCCAGCATTTT. Based on the CDR3 plus reference TRBV19 and TRBJ1-5, the full variable domain is DGGITQSPKYLFRKEGQNVTLSCEQNLNHDAMYWYRQDPGQGLRLIYYSQIVNDFQKGDIAEGYSVSREKKESFPLTVTSAQKNPTAFYLCAGRQKHLNQPQHFGDGTRLSIL.

This clonotype was detected ten times or more. The junction does not match germline at one end; this may be a read error. CDR3 coding DNA: TGCGCCAGCAGCCAGACTAGATCGTCGAGTCTAGTTTTT. The encoded protein is CASSQTRSSSLVF. The V call is TRBV4-1, the J call TRBJ2-3; possible D gene TRBD2, 6 bases. This CDR3 spans 13 amino acids. Germline CDR1 MGHRA, CDR2 YSYEKL.

This rearrangement joins TRBV5-4 to TRBJ2-1, with 8 bases matching TRBD2. Germline CDR1 SGHNT, CDR2 YYREEE (reference sequence). The CDR3 is made up of 14 amino acids. V lost 2 bases, J lost 9 bases, and 7 bases stayed unmatched. CDR3 protein: CASSFGRGAGEQFF. The CDR3 DNA sequence: TGTGCCAGCAGCTTCGGGAGGGGGGCAGGTGAGCAGTTCTTC.

In this sample, this clonotype turned up many times. The chain is built from TRBV18 and TRBJ2-4, with 8 positions matching TRBD1. Germline CDR1 is KGHSH and CDR2 is LQKENI. Trimming removed 3 bases from V and 4 bases from J; junction bases left unmatched: 5. The CDR3 is made up of 15 amino acids. The CDR3 is CASSPPGQAKNIQYF. The CDR3 DNA sequence: TGTGCCAGCTCACCGCCGGGACAGGCGAAAAACATTCAGTACTTC.

This clonotype was seen many times. V usage is TRBV20-1 and J usage is TRBJ2-3, with D uncertain. Between the trimmed V and J ends, which lost 3 bases and 0 bases, there was a span of 13 bases. This CDR3 is built from 15 residues. CDR1 and CDR2 (germline): DFQATT, SNEGSKA (reference sequence). The CDR3 coding sequence is TGCAGTGCTAGTGGTGGGCTCCAGAGCACAGATACGCAGTATTTT. Translating gives CSASGGLQSTDTQYF.

The chain links TRBV6-5 to TRBJ2-4; the match to TRBD1 covers 9 bases. In germline, CDR1 is MNHEY, CDR2 SVGAGI. Germline trimming cut 7 bases from V and 4 bases from J; bases unmatched to any gene: 11. CDR3 length: 16 amino acids. The CDR3 DNA is TGTGCCAGCAAATCCGAACCGGGACAGGGAAAAAACATTCAGTACTTC. Protein sequence: CASKSEPGQGKNIQYF.

As regards this clonotype: As the CDR3 is not closed by the conserved phenylalanine or tryptophan, this likely results from a read error. This rearrangement joins TRBV12-3 or TRBV12-4 to TRBJ1-5, with D possibly being TRBD1 (5 bases). This CDR3 has 15 amino acids. V was shortened by 6 bases and J by 2 bases, with 14 bases between the two germline ends. CDR3 amino acids: CASSFRGNGNQPQHL. The CDR3 DNA reads TGTGCCAGCAGCTTTAGGGGTAACGGCAATCAGCCCCAGCATCTT.

This chain links TRBV2 with TRBJ2-1; TRBD1 matches 9 bases. This CDR3 comprises 15 residues. Germline values: CDR1 SNHLY, CDR2 FYNNEI. V was clipped by 4 bases and J by 2 bases; unmatched bases: 3. CDR3: CASSAGTGPYNEQFF. DNA of the CDR3: TGTGCCAGCAGTGCCGGGACAGGGCCCTACAATGAGCAGTTCTTC. Full variable domain (missing parts from reference TRBV2 and TRBJ2-1): EPEVTQTPSHQVTQMGQEVILRCVPISNHLYFYWYRQILGQKVEFLVSFYNNEISEKSEIFDDQFSVERPDGSNFTLKIRSTKLEDSAMYFCASSAGTGPYNEQFFGPGTRLTVL.

Regarding this clonotype: Because the CDR3 is missing its conserved closing phenylalanine or tryptophan, this is likely a read error. The V and J genes are TRBV5-6 and TRBJ2-5, with 11 bases that match TRBD1. The CDR3 totals 14 residues. Germline CDR1 is SGHDT and CDR2 is YYEEEE. Trimming removed 6 bases from V and 5 bases from J; junction bases left unmatched: 6. The CDR3 coding sequence is TGTGCCAGCACCTGGGACAGGGGGTTGGAGACCCAGTACTCC. Amino acids: CASTWDRGLETQYS.

This rearrangement joins TRBV3-1 to TRBJ1-5; D not resolved. There are 14 residues in the CDR3. CDR1 LGHDT and CDR2 YNNKEL come from the germline V gene (reference sequence). V was pared by 7 bases and J by 7 bases, with 17 bases between. The CDR3 DNA sequence: TGTGCCAGCACGACCATCGAGTTGGCACAGCCCCAGCATTTT. Translation: CASTTIELAQPQHF.

This clonotype was recorded many times. J is TRBJ2-2 and V is TRBV6-5, with 8 positions matching TRBD2. The germline V gene encodes CDR1 MNHEY and CDR2 SVGAGI. CDR3 length equals 15 residues. V trimming: 4 bases; J trimming: 3 bases; junction bases outside the gene matches: 4. The CDR3 DNA reads TGTGCCAGCAGTTCGACTAGCGCTTACACCGGGGAGCTGTTTTTT. This translates into CASSSTSAYTGELFF.

This clonotype came up many times. V gene TRBV7-2 combines with J gene TRBJ2-5; tentative D call: TRBD2 (6 bases). Germline V lookup: CDR1 SGHTA, CDR2 FQGNSA. This CDR3 contains 15 residues. Trimming left V 0 bases short and J 1 base short, with 9 bases between. The CDR3 region is CASSLAGSRQETQYF. CDR3 DNA sequence: TGTGCCAGCAGCTTAGCCGGGAGCCGCCAAGAGACCCAGTACTTC.

This clonotype appeared many times. J is TRBJ2-3 and V is TRBV12-5; D unresolved. The ends were cut back, 1 base at V and 1 base at J, with 3 bases in the middle. Germline V gene sequence: CDR1 LGHNT, CDR2 FRNRAP. The CDR3 is made up of 13 amino acids. CDR3 protein: CASGLGGTDTQYF. CDR3 DNA: TGTGCTAGTGGTTTGGGGGGCACAGATACGCAGTATTTT.

The chain joins TRBV7-9 to TRBJ2-2, with a possible D match to TRBD2 (5 bases). The CDR3 has 12 residues. V lost 8 bases, J lost 7 bases, and 11 bases lay in between. Germline V gene lookup returns CDR1 SEHNR and CDR2 FQNEAQ (reference sequence). CDR3: CASGLAVGELFF. CDR3 nucleotide sequence: TGTGCCAGCGGCCTAGCTGTCGGGGAGCTGTTTTTT.

At least ten counts were recorded for this clonotype. The chain couples TRBV7-9 to TRBJ2-3; 11 bases are a match to TRBD2. CDR3 size: 16 residues. Per germline, CDR1 SEHNR and CDR2 FQNEAQ (reference sequence). V shed 4 bases and J 6 bases; nucleotides not matched to a gene: 9. CDR3 amino acids: CASSSHSGRAGDTQYF. The DNA of the CDR3 is TGTGCCAGCAGCTCCCATAGCGGGAGGGCCGGGGATACGCAGTATTTT.

This clonotype was observed at least ten times. The chain uses TRBV27 and TRBJ1-5; D gene unclear. The germline CDR1 and CDR2 sequences are MNHEY and SMNVEV (reference sequence). This CDR3 is 13 amino acids long. V dropped 3 bases and J dropped 7 bases, with 10 bases sitting between them. This CDR3 reads CASSFGGNQPQHF. The CDR3 DNA reads as TGTGCCAGCAGTTTTGGAGGGAACCAGCCCCAGCATTTT.

This clonotype came up many times. One end of the junction fails to match germline, which may point to a read error. CDR3 coding DNA: TGTGCTAGCAGCCAAGGGAGTGCAGATACGCAGTATTTT. Its protein is CASSQGSADTQYF. This chain links TRBV7-7 with TRBJ2-3; tentatively, D is TRBD2 (5 bases). Per germline, CDR1 SSHAT and CDR2 FNYEAQ (reference sequence). The CDR3 contains 13 residues.

This clonotype came up many times. V and J are TRBV6-2 or TRBV6-3 and TRBJ2-7, with 7 positions matching TRBD2. The CDR3 totals 13 residues. The germline gives CDR1 MNHEY, CDR2 SVGEGT. The trim removed 8 bases at V and 1 base at J, leaving 5 bases unmatched. The CDR3 reads CASAPGGSYEQYF. CDR3 sequence (DNA): TGTGCCAGCGCGCCGGGAGGATCCTACGAGCAGTACTTC.

This clonotype was detected ten times or more. The chain uses TRBV14 and TRBJ2-3; D unclear. The CDR3 length is 14 residues. V lost 1 base to trimming and J lost 3 bases, with 8 bases between them. Germline-derived CDR1 and CDR2 are SGHDN and FVKESK. CDR3 DNA: TGTGCCAGCAGCCAAGTTACGGTGACAGATACGCAGTATTTT. This sequence encodes CASSQVTVTDTQYF.

This clonotype is medium-sized by share. The CDR3 here is CASSLGGTDTQYF. The CDR3, as DNA: TGTGCCAGCAGCTTAGGGGGCACAGATACGCAGTATTTT. The chain employs TRBV7-8 and TRBJ2-3; unclear D gene. This CDR3 is 13 amino acids long. Germline lookup yields CDR1 SGHVS and CDR2 FQNEAQ. Trimming took off 1 base at V and 1 base at J, with 3 bases between the two ends. The variable domain in full, with the rest retrieved from reference TRBV7-8 and TRBJ2-3, is GAGVSQSPRYKVAKRGQDVALRCDPISGHVSLFWYQQALGQGPEFLTYFQNEAQLDKSGLPSDRFFAERPEGSVSTLKIQRTQQEDSAVYLCASSLGGTDTQYFGPGTRLTVL.

Many counts were recorded for this clonotype. The chain uses TRBV20-1 and TRBJ1-5; no definite D call. This CDR3 contains 14 residues. Looked up from germline, CDR1 is DFQATT and CDR2 is SNEGSKA (reference sequence). V was trimmed by 3 bases and J by 7 bases, leaving 16 bases between them. The CDR3 here is CSASPDLAGQPQHF. The CDR3 DNA reads TGCAGTGCTAGTCCGGACCTCGCTGGGCAGCCCCAGCATTTT.

A word on this clonotype: A clone one base away is much larger, so this may be a read error. This chain links TRBV30 with TRBJ2-3, with D unclear. Germline V gene data show CDR1 as GTSNPN and CDR2 as SVGIG (reference sequence). The CDR3 spans 13 residues. The chain's CDR3 is CAWSVVDTDTRYF. DNA of the CDR3: TGTGCCTGGAGTGTGGTAGACACAGATACGCGGTATTTT.

The CDR3 nucleotides are TGTGCCAGCAGTGGACCTTTAGCGACCAGCTCCTACAATGAGCAGTTCTTC. Amino acid sequence: CASSGPLATSSYNEQFF. This chain connects TRBV6-2 or TRBV6-3 to TRBJ2-1; D may be TRBD2 (5 bases). CDR1 is MNHEY and CDR2 is SVGEGT in the germline V gene. V lost 5 bases and J 0 bases, leaving 17 bases between the germline ends. The CDR3 extends over 17 amino acids.